The 14 T cell receptor beta chains below come from one sample, sequenced in a study of cytomegalovirus exposure and HLA in healthy donors. TCRdb's copy holds only in-frame clones and misses some; the assay was immunoSEQ multiplex PCR. The table has tens of thousands of clones, around 95% seen once. The sequencing input was PBMCs. The receptors shown here come from a woman aged 18-35 years in good health and CMV-seropositive.

The chain uses TRBV11-3 and TRBJ1-1; TRBD1 is a possible D gene (6 bases). The CDR3 totals 13 residues. CDR1 is SGHNT and CDR2 is YENEEA in the germline V gene. V was pared by 2 bases and J by 9 bases, with 13 bases between. CDR3 region: CASSLRTDDKAFF. DNA of the CDR3: TGTGCCAGCAGCTTAAGGACAGATGACAAAGCTTTCTTT.

This clone was seen only once. The chain combines TRBV28 with TRBJ2-1; TRBD1 matches 11 bases. The germline CDR1 and CDR2 sequences are MDHEN and SYDVKM. The CDR3 runs to 14 residues. Trimming at V came to 8 bases and at J to 4 bases, leaving 4 bases not matched to a gene. The CDR3 reads CASRGQGAYNEQFF. The CDR3 coding sequence is TGTGCCAGCCGAGGACAGGGGGCTTACAATGAGCAGTTCTTC.

J is TRBJ2-3 and V is TRBV29-1; D is possibly TRBD1 (5 bases). Germline lookup yields CDR1 SQVTM and CDR2 ANQGSEA. This CDR3 is 13 amino acids long. The V end was cut by 4 bases, the J end by 3 bases, with 11 bases between. The CDR3 DNA is TGCAGCGTTGGAGGCAGGGTGACAGATACGCAGTATTTT. Encoded protein: CSVGGRVTDTQYF.

The chain carries TRBV19 and TRBJ2-7; 7 bases align to TRBD1. Unmatched junction bases numbered 18, after V lost 6 bases and J lost 4 bases. Germline V gene data show CDR1 as LNHDA and CDR2 as SQIVND (reference sequence). This CDR3 contains 17 residues. CDR3 bases: TGTGCCAGTAGCCCCTCCGCAGAGGGGGCGTTTTATTACGAGCAGTACTTC. Translated, it gives CASSPSAEGAFYYEQYF.

This chain links TRBV27 with TRBJ2-3; 10 bases agree with TRBD1. Germline loops: CDR1 MNHEY, CDR2 SMNVEV (reference sequence). The CDR3 extends over 15 amino acids. V was pared by 5 bases and J by 4 bases, with 6 bases of the junction left unmatched. The DNA for the CDR3 is TGTGCCAGCAGTATCGGGACAGGGGACCCAGATACGCAGTATTTT. Amino acids: CASSIGTGDPDTQYF.

The chain carries TRBV5-1 and TRBJ2-4; weak D call: TRBD1 (6 bases). Germline lookup yields CDR1 SGHRS and CDR2 YFSETQ. The CDR3 loop spans 13 amino acids. The V end was cut by 5 bases, the J end by 8 bases, with 14 bases between. CDR3 nucleotide sequence: TGCGCCAGCAGTATAGGGGGATTGGACATTCAGTACTTC. Protein product: CASSIGGLDIQYF.

The chain combines TRBV30 with TRBJ2-7; 7 nucleotides match TRBD2. The trim removed 8 bases at V and 0 bases at J, leaving 4 bases unmatched. Germline V gene lookup returns CDR1 GTSNPN and CDR2 SVGIG (reference sequence). This CDR3 has 12 residues. The CDR3 protein is CAGSSGSYEQYF. CDR3 bases: TGTGCCGGCTCTAGCGGCTCCTACGAGCAGTACTTC.

The chain uses TRBV19 and TRBJ2-1, with a weak D call TRBD1 (6 bases). Germline CDR1 reads LNHDA; CDR2 reads SQIVND (reference sequence). V was shortened by 4 bases and J by 7 bases, with 11 bases between the two germline ends. The CDR3 totals 13 residues. The CDR3 loop reads CASSTGVGNEQFF. CDR3 DNA sequence: TGTGCCAGTAGTACAGGGGTAGGAAATGAGCAGTTCTTC.

This clone has a single count. The chain couples TRBV5-1 to TRBJ2-5; TRBD1 aligns across 9 bases. The V gene end was trimmed by 4 bases and the J gene end by 4 bases; junction bases not matched to a gene: 5. This CDR3 spans 14 amino acids. Looked up from germline, CDR1 is SGHRS and CDR2 is YFSETQ. The CDR3 loop reads CASSGTGGLETQYF. CDR3 sequence (DNA): TGCGCCAGCAGCGGCACAGGGGGCCTAGAGACCCAGTACTTC.

The chain recombines TRBV7-3 with TRBJ2-1, with D perhaps matching TRBD1 (5 bases). Germline values: CDR1 SGHTA, CDR2 FQGTGA. The CDR3 is 14 amino acids. Trimming removed 5 bases from V and 3 bases from J, with 11 bases in between. In DNA form, the CDR3 reads TGTGCCAGCAGCGTGGGGCCTAACTACAATGAGCAGTTCTTC. It translates to CASSVGPNYNEQFF.

V is TRBV19 and J is TRBJ2-2, with unresolved D. This CDR3 spans 14 amino acids. The V end lost 3 bases, the J end lost 6 bases, and 11 bases lay between the germline ends. Germline loops: CDR1 LNHDA, CDR2 SQIVND (reference sequence). In DNA, the CDR3 is TGTGCCAGTAGTATCCCCGGTCGGTCCGGGGAGCTGTTTTTT. The encoded protein is CASSIPGRSGELFF.

The CDR3 here is CATSRGEGKAKNIQYF. For the CDR3, the DNA is TGCGCCACCTCCCGAGGGGAGGGAAAAGCCAAAAACATTCAGTACTTC. The chain uses TRBV5-1 and TRBJ2-4; 7 bases fit TRBD2. The CDR3 has 16 amino acids. Germline assignment: CDR1 SGHRS and CDR2 YFSETQ. With 9 bases clipped from V and 0 bases from J, the junction kept 12 bases outside the gene matches.

The chain links TRBV15 to TRBJ1-5; tentative D call: TRBD1 (5 bases). This CDR3 region has 16 residues. Germline-derived CDR1 and CDR2 are LNHNV and YYDKDF (reference sequence). V lost 2 bases and J lost 0, with 11 bases in between. The CDR3 protein is CATSRNIRGSNQPQHF. DNA of the CDR3: TGTGCCACCAGCAGAAACATAAGGGGTAGCAATCAGCCCCAGCATTTT.

This clone was observed once. The CDR3 DNA follows: TGTGCCAGCAGCTTGGGTGGGACAGGGCCTGGCTACGAGCAGTACTTC. This encodes CASSLGGTGPGYEQYF. The gene calls are TRBV7-9 and TRBJ2-7; 9 bases line up with TRBD1. V lost 3 bases and J lost 3; bases outside the gene matches: 9. Germline V CDR1 and CDR2: SEHNR, FQNEAQ (reference sequence). CDR3 length equals 16 residues.